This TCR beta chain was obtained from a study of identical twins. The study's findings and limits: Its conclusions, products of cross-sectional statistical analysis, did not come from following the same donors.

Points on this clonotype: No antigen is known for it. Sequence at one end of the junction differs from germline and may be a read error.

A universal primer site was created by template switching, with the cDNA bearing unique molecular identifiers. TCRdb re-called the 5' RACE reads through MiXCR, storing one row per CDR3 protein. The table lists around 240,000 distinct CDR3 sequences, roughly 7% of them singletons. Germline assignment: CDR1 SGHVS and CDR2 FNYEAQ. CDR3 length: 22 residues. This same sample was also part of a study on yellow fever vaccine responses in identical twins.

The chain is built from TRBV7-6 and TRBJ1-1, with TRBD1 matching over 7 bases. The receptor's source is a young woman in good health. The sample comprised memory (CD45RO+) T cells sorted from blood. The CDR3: CASSLAENELYGDSQMNIEAFF. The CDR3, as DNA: TGTGCCAGCAGCTTAGCTGAGAATGAGCTTTACGGGGACAGCCAGATGAACATTGAAGCTTTCTTT.